One sample yielded the 12 T cell receptor beta chains listed below, sequenced in a study of cytomegalovirus exposure and HLA in healthy donors. Amplification used 60 Vbeta primers and 13 Jbeta primers. Data came from immunoSEQ multiplex PCR; TCRdb stores just in-frame clones and leaves some out. This sample has 110,000 to 150,000 clones; 75% occur once, and the top ten carry roughly 6.6%. Source material: PBMCs. Every receptor here comes from a young man in good health and CMV-seronegative.

The chain joins TRBV11-2 to TRBJ1-1; D is unresolved. Trimming stripped 1 base from V and 8 bases from J, with 11 bases between. This CDR3 contains 13 residues. The V gene's germline CDR1 is SGHAT and CDR2 FQNNGV. The CDR3 protein is CASSLVDYGEAFF. DNA of the CDR3: TGTGCCAGCAGCTTAGTTGATTACGGGGAAGCTTTCTTT.

As to this clone: Compared with germline, one end of the junction differs, possibly owing to a read error. V and J are TRBV5-1 and TRBJ1-4; D is ambiguous. This CDR3 is built from 13 residues. CDR1 is SGHRS and CDR2 is YFSETQ in the germline V gene. CDR3 DNA: TGCGCCAGCAGCTTGGGTTCTGGTGAAAAACTGTGTTTT. It translates to CASSLGSGEKLCF.

The chain carries TRBV6-7 and TRBJ1-1; D remains unclear. TRBV6-7 is treated as an ORF (open reading frame) with a function not yet certain. V was clipped by 4 bases and J by 1 base, with 7 bases between them. The CDR3 totals 13 residues. The DNA for the CDR3 is TGTGCCAGCAGTTCCCCCAGGAACACTGAAGCTTTCTTT. Translated, it gives CASSSPRNTEAFF.

The J gene is TRBJ1-4, the V gene TRBV27; D remains unclear. The germline CDR1 and CDR2 sequences are MNHEY and SMNVEV (reference sequence). The CDR3 length is 16 residues. The V and J ends lost 5 bases and 2 bases respectively, with 15 bases between them. Here the CDR3 DNA reads TGTGCCAGCAGTCGGTCCGAGGGTATGACTAATGAAAAACTGTTTTTT. Encoded protein: CASSRSEGMTNEKLFF.

The chain is built from TRBV19 and TRBJ1-5, with D unclear. Germline-derived CDR1 and CDR2 are LNHDA and SQIVND (reference sequence). CDR3 length equals 14 residues. V was cut by 6 bases and J by 7 bases, with 16 bases left in between. DNA of the CDR3: TGTGCCAGTAGAGGGTCGAACGGGGTGCAGCCCCAGCATTTT. Translated: CASRGSNGVQPQHF.

This chain connects TRBV19 to TRBJ1-2, with 9 bases identical to TRBD1. The CDR3 is 14 residues long. The V gene's germline CDR1 is LNHDA and CDR2 SQIVND (reference sequence). Unmatched junction bases numbered 6, after V lost 5 bases and J lost 5 bases. The CDR3 here is CASSARDRVYGYTF. The CDR3 DNA reads as TGTGCCAGTAGTGCCCGGGACAGGGTTTATGGCTACACCTTC.

The rearrangement uses TRBV5-1 and TRBJ2-5, with 14 bases identical to TRBD2. The DNA end favors TRBJ2-7, so the J call may be wrong. Germline loops: CDR1 SGHRS, CDR2 YFSETQ. The CDR3 has 16 residues. This CDR3 reads CASSPGLAGDYYEQYF. The CDR3 region has the DNA TGCGCCAGCAGTCCGGGACTAGCGGGAGACTACTACGAGCAGTACTTC.

The J gene is TRBJ2-3, the V gene TRBV5-4; TRBD2 is a possible D gene (6 bases). The CDR3 extends over 14 amino acids. Germline V gene lookup returns CDR1 SGHNT and CDR2 YYREEE (reference sequence). Trimming cost V 7 bases and J 5 bases, with 17 bases left between them. The chain's CDR3 is CASSSSADRDTQYF. In DNA form, the CDR3 reads TGTGCCAGCTCATCTAGCGCTGATAGAGATACGCAGTATTTT. The variable domain in full, completed from reference TRBV5-4 and TRBJ2-3, reads ETGVTQSPTHLIKTRGQQVTLRCSSQSGHNTVSWYQQALGQGPQFIFQYYREEENGRGNFPPRFSGLQFPNYSSELNVNALELDDSALYLCASSSSADRDTQYFGPGTRLTVL.

Written as DNA, the CDR3 is TGTGCCAGCAGCTTCGGACAGGCGGGCGAGCAGTACTTC. Translation gives CASSFGQAGEQYF. This chain links TRBV13 with TRBJ2-7; TRBD1 agrees at 7 bases. J lost 6 bases, V lost 3 bases, and 5 bases had no gene match. In germline, CDR1 is PRHDT, CDR2 FYEKMQ (reference sequence). The CDR3 runs to 13 residues.

This chain connects TRBV30 to TRBJ2-2, with D tentatively TRBD1 (5 bases). Looked up from germline, CDR1 is GTSNPN and CDR2 is SVGIG (reference sequence). Trimming removed 3 bases at V and 5 bases at J, with 13 bases between. The length of the CDR3 is 14 residues. CDR3 nucleotides: TGTGCCTGGAGCCGCGACAGTATAACCGGGGAGCTGTTTTTT. Translating it yields CAWSRDSITGELFF.

The chain uses TRBV6-1 and TRBJ1-5; possibly TRBD1 for D (6 bases). Trimming stripped 5 bases from V and 2 bases from J, with 7 bases between. The germline gives CDR1 MNHNS, CDR2 SASEGT. This CDR3 is 13 amino acids long. CDR3 in amino acids: CASSRTGNQPQHF. The CDR3 bases are TGTGCCAGCAGTCGGACAGGCAATCAGCCCCAGCATTTT.

The CDR3 nucleotides read TGCGCCAGCAGTGAGTCGATCCCTAGCGGGCCTAGCACAGATACGCAGTATTTT. Translation: CASSESIPSGPSTDTQYF. The chain combines TRBV10-1 with TRBJ2-3, with 8 bases that match TRBD2. This CDR3 has 18 residues. J was trimmed by 0 bases and V by 0 bases; bases with no gene match: 8. Germline V CDR1 and CDR2: WNHNN, SYGVQD (reference sequence).